The 17 T cell receptor beta chains listed next were all sequenced from one sample in a study of T cells in Graves' hyperthyroidism and ophthalmopathy. TCR beta CDR3 regions were amplified from RNA. The study used the HTBI primer set for a first-round RT-PCR of the TCR CDR3. Via MiXCR, TCRdb re-called the multiplex PCR reads, giving one row per CDR3 protein. Among hundreds of thousands of distinct CDR3 sequences, 16% were seen once, and the ten largest hold 15% to 20%. The material sequenced was blood. Source of these receptors: a woman aged 18-35 years with Graves' hyperthyroidism.

This clonotype was detected only a few times. The chain recombines TRBV6-2 or TRBV6-3 with TRBJ1-5; D gene unclear. V lost 11 bases and J lost 0, with 11 bases in between. The CDR3 runs to 13 residues. Per germline, CDR1 MNHEY and CDR2 SVGEGT. The CDR3 reads CASVRHSNQPQHF. The CDR3 bases are TGTGCCTCGGTGCGTCATAGCAATCAGCCCCAGCATTTT.

This clonotype was recorded many times. The rearrangement links TRBV27 to TRBJ1-2, with a tentative D call TRBD1 (5 bases). V shed 4 bases and J shed 7 bases, with 16 bases lying between them. The germline gives CDR1 MNHEY, CDR2 SMNVEV (reference sequence). The CDR3 loop spans 14 amino acids. The chain's CDR3 is CASSSTERGFGYTF. The CDR3 DNA sequence: TGTGCCAGCAGTTCCACTGAAAGGGGTTTTGGCTACACCTTC.

This clonotype was seen a handful of times. The chain's CDR3 is CASSQAQGNYEQYF. The DNA of the CDR3 is TGCGCCAGCAGCCAAGCACAGGGGAACTACGAGCAGTACTTC. The chain combines TRBV4-3 with TRBJ2-7; 7 bases fit TRBD1. V lost 1 base, J lost 3 bases, and 3 bases stayed unmatched. The CDR3 extends over 14 amino acids. The germline gives CDR1 LGHNA, CDR2 YSLEER.

A few counts support this clonotype. The chain links TRBV11-2 to TRBJ1-1, with a tentative D call TRBD1 (5 bases). The CDR3 is made up of 14 amino acids. The ends were cut back, 4 bases at V and 5 bases at J, with 14 bases in the middle. CDR1 is SGHAT, CDR2 FQNNGV, per germline. The CDR3 DNA sequence: TGTGCCAGCAGCTCTGGGGGAGCGGGGACTGAAGCTTTCTTT. Translation gives CASSSGGAGTEAFF.

This clonotype has a handful of counts. The chain links TRBV19 to TRBJ1-1; D ambiguous. This CDR3 has 16 residues. In germline, CDR1 is LNHDA, CDR2 SQIVND (reference sequence). V lost 5 bases, J lost 0 bases, and 16 bases lay in between. The CDR3 DNA sequence: TGTGCCAGTAGTTCTTCCAGGCCCTTAATGAACACTGAAGCTTTCTTT. Translated, it gives CASSSSRPLMNTEAFF. The entire variable domain, with the rest obtained from reference TRBV19 and TRBJ1-1, is as follows: DGGITQSPKYLFRKEGQNVTLSCEQNLNHDAMYWYRQDPGQGLRLIYYSQIVNDFQKGDIAEGYSVSREKKESFPLTVTSAQKNPTAFYLCASSSSRPLMNTEAFFGQGTRLTVV.

In its sample, this clonotype was seen many times. The V and J genes are TRBV12-3 or TRBV12-4 and TRBJ2-3; unclear D gene. The CDR3 contains 17 residues. The V gene lost 4 bases and the J gene lost 0 bases, with 17 bases spanning the gap. This CDR3 reads CASSSLRSGTSTDTQYF. CDR3 DNA: TGTGCCAGCAGTTCTCTAAGGTCTGGCACTAGCACAGATACGCAGTATTTT.

In its sample, this clonotype was seen many times. The rearrangement joins TRBV11-3 to TRBJ1-1; the match to TRBD1 covers 7 bases. The CDR3 loop spans 19 amino acids. CDR1 and CDR2 from the germline V gene are SGHNT and YENEEA. With V trimmed by 0 bases and J by 1 base, 14 bases remained unmatched. The CDR3 region is CASSLEGPVAGGRNTEAFF. The DNA of the CDR3 is TGTGCCAGCAGCTTAGAGGGTCCGGTGGCAGGGGGTCGGAACACTGAAGCTTTCTTT.

The chain has TRBV20-1 and TRBJ2-7; 12 nucleotides align to TRBD2. The CDR3 contains 15 residues. Germline V gene data show CDR1 as DFQATT and CDR2 as SNEGSKA (reference sequence). V lost 5 bases and J lost 0; bases outside the gene matches: 5. CDR3 nucleotides: TGCAGTGCTCCGACTAGCGGGGGACCCTCCTACGAGCAGTACTTC. It is translated as CSAPTSGGPSYEQYF.

This clonotype was seen ten or more times. The rearrangement uses TRBV14 and TRBJ2-5; D gene uncertain. Germline CDR1 reads SGHDN; CDR2 reads FVKESK. V was trimmed by 2 bases and J by 4 bases, leaving 11 bases between them. CDR3 length: 14 residues. DNA of the CDR3: TGTGCCAGCAGCCAACTTATGCGCGGAGAGACCCAGTACTTC. Residues: CASSQLMRGETQYF.

This clonotype was counted only a few times. The chain joins TRBV9 to TRBJ1-4; 7 bases agree with TRBD1. The CDR3 extends over 15 amino acids. CDR1 and CDR2 from the germline V gene are SGDLS and YYNGEE. After removal of 7 bases from V and 1 base from J, the junction contained 7 bases not matched to a gene. CDR3: CASGRQGVTNEKLFF. Written as DNA, the CDR3 is TGTGCCAGCGGACGACAGGGAGTAACTAATGAAAAACTGTTTTTT.

This clonotype was picked up a small number of times. The V gene is TRBV12-3 or TRBV12-4, the J gene TRBJ2-5; 9 nucleotides agree with TRBD1. CDR3 length equals 15 residues. Unmatched junction bases numbered 5, after V lost 3 bases and J lost 3 bases. CDR3 DNA: TGTGCCAGCAGTTTTACAACAGGGGGCGAAGAGACCCAGTACTTC. This encodes CASSFTTGGEETQYF.

This clonotype has only a few counts. The gene calls are TRBV6-1 and TRBJ2-1; tentative D call: TRBD1 (5 bases). Germline assignment: CDR1 MNHNS and CDR2 SASEGT. The CDR3 totals 15 residues. V lost 3 bases and J 4 bases, leaving 13 bases between the germline ends. The CDR3 here is CASSETETEYNEQFF. The CDR3 nucleotides are TGTGCCAGCAGTGAGACAGAAACGGAATACAATGAGCAGTTCTTC.

The table lists this clonotype with a few counts. The chain couples TRBV4-1 to TRBJ1-2, with D maybe TRBD1 (5 bases). The CDR3 spans 14 residues. Germline CDR1 MGHRA, CDR2 YSYEKL. V was trimmed by 1 base and J by 10 bases, leaving 16 bases between them. The CDR3 loop is CASSQAGGVLDYTF. The CDR3 nucleotides are TGCGCCAGCAGCCAAGCGGGGGGAGTTCTGGACTACACCTTC.

This clonotype was seen ten or more times. This chain uses TRBV24-1 with TRBJ2-5; TRBD1 agrees at 10 bases. Germline CDR1 and CDR2: KGHDR and SFDVKD. The CDR3 is 15 residues long. V shed 3 bases and J 4 bases; nucleotides not matched to a gene: 4. The CDR3 DNA is TGTGCCACCAGTGATCTTGGACAGGGGGGAGAGACCCAGTACTTC. It translates to CATSDLGQGGETQYF.

This clonotype was counted between two and nine times. This sequence joins TRBV5-4 and TRBJ1-2; 7 bases agree with TRBD1. J was trimmed by 8 bases and V by 5 bases; bases with no gene match: 18. Germline-derived CDR1 and CDR2 are SGHNT and YYREEE (reference sequence). The CDR3 totals 16 residues. The CDR3 region is CASSLSLLGQASGYTF. In DNA, the CDR3 is TGTGCCAGCAGTCTTTCGCTCCTTGGACAGGCCTCCGGCTACACCTTC.

This clonotype appeared many times. This chain joins TRBV30 and TRBJ2-1; 12 bases match TRBD2. Trimming removed 4 bases from V and 8 bases from J; junction bases left unmatched: 6. Looked up from germline, CDR1 is GTSNPN and CDR2 is SVGIG (reference sequence). The CDR3 is 14 amino acids. The CDR3 here is CAWTTSGRIHEQFF. The CDR3 DNA follows: TGTGCCTGGACTACTAGCGGGAGGATTCATGAGCAGTTCTTC.

This clonotype occurred many times. The V gene is TRBV2, the J gene TRBJ2-7, with D possibly matching TRBD1 (6 bases). The V end was cut by 6 bases, the J end by 0 bases, with 12 bases between. This CDR3 is built from 14 residues. CDR1 is SNHLY and CDR2 is FYNNEI in the germline V gene. Here the CDR3 DNA reads TGTGCCAGCAGGGAGGACAGTCACTCCTACGAGCAGTACTTC. It yields the protein CASREDSHSYEQYF.